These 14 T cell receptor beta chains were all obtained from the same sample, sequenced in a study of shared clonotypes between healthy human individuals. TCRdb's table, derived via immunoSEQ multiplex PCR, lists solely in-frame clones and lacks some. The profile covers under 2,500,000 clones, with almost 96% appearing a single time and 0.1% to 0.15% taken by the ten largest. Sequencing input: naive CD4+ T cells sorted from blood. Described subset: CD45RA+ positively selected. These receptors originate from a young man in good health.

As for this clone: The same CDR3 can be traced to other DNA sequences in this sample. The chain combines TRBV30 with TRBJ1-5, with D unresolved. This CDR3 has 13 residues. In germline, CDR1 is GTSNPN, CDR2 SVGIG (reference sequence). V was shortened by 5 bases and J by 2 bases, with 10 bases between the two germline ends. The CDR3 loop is CAWRGAGNQPQHF. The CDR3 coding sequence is TGTGCCTGGCGAGGAGCGGGCAATCAGCCCCAGCATTTT.

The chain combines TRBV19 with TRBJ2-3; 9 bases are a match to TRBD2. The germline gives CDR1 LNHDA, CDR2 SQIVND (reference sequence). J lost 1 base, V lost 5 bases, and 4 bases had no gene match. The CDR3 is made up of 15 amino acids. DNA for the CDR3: TGTGCCAGTAGTGGACTAGCGCTGCGCACAGATACGCAGTATTTT. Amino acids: CASSGLALRTDTQYF. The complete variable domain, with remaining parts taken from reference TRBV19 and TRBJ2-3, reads DGGITQSPKYLFRKEGQNVTLSCEQNLNHDAMYWYRQDPGQGLRLIYYSQIVNDFQKGDIAEGYSVSREKKESFPLTVTSAQKNPTAFYLCASSGLALRTDTQYFGPGTRLTVL.

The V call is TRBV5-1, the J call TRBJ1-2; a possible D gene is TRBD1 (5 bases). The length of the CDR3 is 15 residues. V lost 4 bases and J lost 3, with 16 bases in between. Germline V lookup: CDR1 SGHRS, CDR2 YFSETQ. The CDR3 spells CASSLFQGAYYGYTF. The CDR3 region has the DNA TGCGCCAGCAGCCTATTCCAGGGAGCATACTATGGCTACACCTTC.

This CDR3 is CASSLIGQGDTEAFF. In nucleotides, the CDR3 is TGCGCCAGCAGCTTGATAGGACAGGGGGACACTGAAGCTTTCTTT. This rearrangement joins TRBV5-1 to TRBJ1-1; 10 bases fit TRBD1. The junction had 3 bases not matched to a gene; V was cut back by 1 base and J by 3 bases. The CDR3 spans 15 residues. Per the germline V gene, CDR1 is SGHRS and CDR2 is YFSETQ.

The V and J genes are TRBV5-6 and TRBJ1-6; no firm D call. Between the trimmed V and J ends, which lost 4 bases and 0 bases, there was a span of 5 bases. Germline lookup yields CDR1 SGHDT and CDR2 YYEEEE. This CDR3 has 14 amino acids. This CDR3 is CASSRFSYNSPLHF. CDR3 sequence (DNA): TGTGCCAGCAGCCGATTCTCCTATAATTCACCCCTCCACTTT.

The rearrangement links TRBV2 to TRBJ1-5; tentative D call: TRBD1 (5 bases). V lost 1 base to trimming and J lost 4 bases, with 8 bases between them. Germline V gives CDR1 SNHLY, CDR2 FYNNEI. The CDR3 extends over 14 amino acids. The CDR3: CASSEVTVNQPQHF. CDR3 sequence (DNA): TGTGCCAGCAGTGAAGTGACAGTTAATCAGCCCCAGCATTTT.

The CDR3 loop reads CASSLVQGVTDTQYF. The CDR3 DNA follows: TGTGCCAGCAGCTTAGTCCAGGGGGTAACAGATACGCAGTATTTT. The V and J genes are TRBV7-2 and TRBJ2-3, with TRBD1 matching 7 bases. CDR1 SGHTA and CDR2 FQGNSA come from the germline V gene. V shed 1 base and J 3 bases; nucleotides not matched to a gene: 4. The CDR3 contains 15 residues.

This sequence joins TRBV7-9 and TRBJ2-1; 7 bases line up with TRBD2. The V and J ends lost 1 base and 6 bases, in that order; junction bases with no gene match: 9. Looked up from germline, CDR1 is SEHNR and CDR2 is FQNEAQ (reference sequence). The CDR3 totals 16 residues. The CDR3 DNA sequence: TGTGCCAGCAGCTTAGGCCGGCGGGAGAGGTTCAATGAGCAGTTCTTC. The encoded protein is CASSLGRRERFNEQFF.

CDR3: CASSFYRAGHPGELFF. In nucleotides, the CDR3 is TGTGCCAGCAGTTTCTACCGGGCAGGGCACCCCGGGGAGCTGTTTTTT. The J gene is TRBJ2-2, the V gene TRBV28; TRBD1 is a possible D gene (5 bases). V was clipped by 3 bases and J by 6 bases, with 17 bases between them. This CDR3 has 16 amino acids. The V gene's germline CDR1 is MDHEN and CDR2 SYDVKM.

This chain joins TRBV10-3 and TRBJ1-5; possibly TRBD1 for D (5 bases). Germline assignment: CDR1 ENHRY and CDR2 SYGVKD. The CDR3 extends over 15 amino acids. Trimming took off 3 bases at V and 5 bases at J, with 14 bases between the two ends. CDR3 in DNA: TGTGCCATCAGTGACCCCCGGGACCCGTATCAGCCCCAGCATTTT. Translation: CAISDPRDPYQPQHF.

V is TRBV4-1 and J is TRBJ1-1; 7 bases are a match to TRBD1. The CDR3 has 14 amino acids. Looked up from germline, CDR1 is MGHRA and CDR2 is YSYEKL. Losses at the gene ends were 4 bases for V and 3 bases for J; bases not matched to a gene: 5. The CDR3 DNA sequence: TGCGCCAGCAGCCGAGCAGGGACAGACACTGAAGCTTTCTTT. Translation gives CASSRAGTDTEAFF.

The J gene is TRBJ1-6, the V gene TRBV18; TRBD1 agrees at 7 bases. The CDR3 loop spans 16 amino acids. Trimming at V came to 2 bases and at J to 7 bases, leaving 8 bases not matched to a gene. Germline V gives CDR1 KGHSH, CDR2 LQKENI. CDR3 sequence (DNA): TGTGCCAGCTCACCAAGTCGACAGGGAAACAATTCACCCCTCCACTTT. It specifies CASSPSRQGNNSPLHF.

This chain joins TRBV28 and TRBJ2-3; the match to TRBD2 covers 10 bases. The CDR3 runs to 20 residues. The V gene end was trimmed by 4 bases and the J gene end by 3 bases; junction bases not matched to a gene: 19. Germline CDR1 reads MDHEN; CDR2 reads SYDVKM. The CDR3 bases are TGTGCCAGCAGTTCATTCACTAGCGGGATTTATATGGCAGGTACAGATACGCAGTATTTT. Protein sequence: CASSSFTSGIYMAGTDTQYF.

The DNA of the CDR3 is TGTGCCAGCAGCTTACGAGACAGGGGCAAGAACGAGCAGTACTTC. Protein sequence: CASSLRDRGKNEQYF. The J gene is TRBJ2-7, the V gene TRBV5-4; 8 bases fit TRBD1. The germline V gene has CDR1 SGHNT and CDR2 YYREEE (reference sequence). The CDR3 is made up of 15 amino acids. J gave up 5 bases and V 2 bases, and 9 bases lay outside the gene matches.